The rows below give T cell receptor beta chains drawn from one sample of a study of patients and donors after allogeneic stem cell transplantation. Via MiXCR, TCRdb re-called the RT-PCR reads, giving one row per CDR3 protein. The repertoire holds about 40,000 distinct CDR3 sequences, with roughly 30% as singletons. Sequencing input: blood, either unsorted or a sorted T cell fraction (not recorded which). These receptors all come from a human donor who was either an allogeneic HSCT recipient or a stem cell or donor lymphocyte infusion donor (not recorded which). It is not recorded whose cells these are; they may come from a transplant donor. CDR3s include the opening cysteine and the closing phenylalanine or tryptophan. A D gene is named only where the DNA matches it firmly. Clone size is stated in some rows and not others, as once, few, many or a class when expanded.

d_call j_call clone_size v_call cdr3_nt cdr3_aa
TRBD1 TRBJ1-1 few TRBV18 TGTGCCAGCTCACCCCGCCTCGACAGGGGAAACACTGAAGCTTTCTTT CASSPRLDRGNTEAFF
NA TRBJ1-2 many TRBV15 TGTGCCACCAGCGGACTCGGAGGCTACACCTTC CATSGLGGYTF
TRBD1 TRBJ1-1 NA TRBV3-1 TGTGCCAGCAGCCAATGGGACAGGGCGAACACTGAAGCTTTCTTT CASSQWDRANTEAFF
NA TRBJ2-2 NA TRBV18 TGTGCCAGCTCACCACCGGTTTTCACAGGGGAGCTGTTTTTT CASSPPVFTGELFF
TRBD2 TRBJ2-1 NA TRBV6-5 TGTGCCAGCAGCCGACTGACTAGCGGGAGGAATGAGCAGTTCTTC CASSRLTSGRNEQFF
NA TRBJ2-2 NA TRBV5-1 TGCGCCAGCAGCTTGCCTGAGAACACCGGGGAGCTGTTTTTT CASSLPENTGELFF
NA TRBJ2-3 NA TRBV4-3 TGCGCCAGCAGCCAAGATGGCATTTCCACAGATACGCAGTATTTT CASSQDGISTDTQYF
TRBD1 TRBJ2-7 NA TRBV10-3 TGTGCCATCAGTGGGGACAGGGCCCCCTACGAGCAGTACTTC CAISGDRAPYEQYF
NA TRBJ1-1 many TRBV7-2 TGTGCCAGCAGCCCCGGCCTTTCCGAAGGGGACACTGAAGCTTTCTTT CASSPGLSEGDTEAFF
TRBD1 TRBJ1-1 NA TRBV29-1 TGCAGCGTTTCGGGGGGGACAGATTGGCGGAACACTGAAGCTTTCTTT CSVSGGTDWRNTEAFF
NA TRBJ2-5 NA TRBV12-3/TRBV12-4 TGTGCCAGCAGACCCCTCCCCTCTAGTGAGAGGAAAGAGACCCAGTACTTC CASRPLPSSERKETQYF
NA TRBJ2-1 few TRBV4-1 TGCGCCAGCAGCCAAAGCCCGTACAATGAGCAGTTCTTC CASSQSPYNEQFF
TRBD1 TRBJ1-1 NA TRBV28 TGTGCCAGCAGCACCGGGACAGTCAGCCCCACTGAAGCTTTCTTT CASSTGTVSPTEAFF
NA TRBJ1-2 NA TRBV4-1 TGCGCCAGCAGCCACAAATTGGCGCTGTCGACTAACTATGGCTACACCTTC CASSHKLALSTNYGYTF
TRBD2 TRBJ2-2 few TRBV4-2 TGTGCCAGCAGCCAAGATGCGAGACTAGCGGGAGGCTGGAACACCGGGGAGCTGTTTTTT CASSQDARLAGGWNTGELFF
NA TRBJ2-5 many TRBV11-2 TGTGCCAGCAGCTTACGGTTAGGGGTAAAGGGGGCCCAGTACTTC CASSLRLGVKGAQYF
TRBD1 TRBJ1-2 many TRBV5-1 TGCGCCAGCAGCTTGGGACAGGGCATCAACTATGGCTACACCTTC CASSLGQGINYGYTF
NA TRBJ1-4 few TRBV29-1 TGCAGCGTTGAGTTGAGGTTTGGTGAAAAACTGTTTTTT CSVELRFGEKLFF
NA TRBJ1-1 many TRBV29-1 TGCAGCGTTGACAAGGCGGGAACTGAAGCTTTCTTT CSVDKAGTEAFF
NA TRBJ1-1 many TRBV2 TGTGCCAGCAGTGAACTGGGGATGAACACTGAAGCTTTCTTT CASSELGMNTEAFF
NA TRBJ2-7 NA TRBV20-1 TGCAGTGCTAGATCAAGGGGTGCGAAAAACGAGCAGTACTTC CSARSRGAKNEQYF
TRBD2 TRBJ2-1 NA TRBV10-3 TGTGCCATCAGCTCCGGGACTAGCGACTACAATGAGCAGTTCTTC CAISSGTSDYNEQFF
TRBD1 TRBJ1-1 NA TRBV20-1 TGCAGTGCTAGAGAAAAGGACAGGGATGCCGAAGCTTTCTTT CSAREKDRDAEAFF
TRBD2 TRBJ2-1 NA TRBV20-1 TGCAGTGCTATCCGGACTGGTAGACTAGCGAGCAACTCCTACAATGAGCAGTTCTTC CSAIRTGRLASNSYNEQFF
TRBD1 TRBJ1-6 NA TRBV28 TGTGCCAGCAGCGCCTGGGACAGGGAATCTTCACCCCTCCACTTT CASSAWDRESSPLHF
TRBD1 TRBJ1-6 NA TRBV5-5 TGTGCCAGCAGCTTGCAAGGGGACAGAGGGACACCCCTCCACTTT CASSLQGDRGTPLHF
NA TRBJ2-2 NA TRBV20-1 TGCAGTGCCCTACGCCCGGGGAACACCGGGGAGCTGTTTTTT CSALRPGNTGELFF
TRBD1 TRBJ1-2 many TRBV10-3 TGTGCCATCAGTCCTGGACAGGGGGTCTATGGCTACACCTTC CAISPGQGVYGYTF
NA TRBJ1-2 NA TRBV19 TGTGCCAGTAGTTACCGGGACAACCCGACCACTAACTATGGCTACACCTTC CASSYRDNPTTNYGYTF
NA TRBJ2-7 NA TRBV6-2/TRBV6-3 TGTGCCAGCAGAAACCCCTACGAGCAGTACTTC CASRNPYEQYF
NA TRBJ1-2 NA TRBV5-1 TGCGCCAGCAGAGGTTTATGGGACACGGGTTATGGCTACACCTTC CASRGLWDTGYGYTF
TRBD1 TRBJ1-1 NA TRBV19 TGTGCCAGTAGTATCAGGGGGCGCGGGGCTGAAGCTTTCTTT CASSIRGRGAEAFF